Listed below are T cell receptor beta chains from one sample, sequenced in a study of shared T cell receptors in the human thymus. Some clones are missing from TCRdb's copy, which holds only in-frame ones; the method was immunoSEQ multiplex PCR. The sample lists about 660,000 clones; more than 70% were seen once. This same sample was also part of a study on human thymus T cells.

The source material was thymocytes. The receptor set was obtained from a boy in the first two years of life with a congenital heart defect. The CDR3 runs from the conserved cysteine through the conserved F or W. Each record gives: J gene, clone size, D gene, V gene, CDR3 DNA, CDR3 protein. A D gene is named only where the DNA matches it firmly. Size values are once, few and many counts, or a class for expanded clones, and some rows have none.

j_call: TRBJ2-7; clone_size: .; d_call: .; v_call: TRBV27; cdr3_nt: TGTGCCAGCAGTAATAACTTAGTCTCCTACGAGCAGTACTTC; cdr3_aa: CASSNNLVSYEQYF
j_call: TRBJ1-3; clone_size: .; d_call: TRBD1; v_call: TRBV6-6; cdr3_nt: TGTGCCAGCAGTTTCAGACAGGGGAACGGAAACACCATATATTTT; cdr3_aa: CASSFRQGNGNTIYF
j_call: TRBJ1-5; clone_size: once; d_call: TRBD1; v_call: TRBV28; cdr3_nt: TGTGCCAGTGTGGACAGGGGCGAACCGAGCAATCAGCCCCAGCATTTT; cdr3_aa: CASVDRGEPSNQPQHF
j_call: TRBJ1-1; clone_size: .; d_call: .; v_call: TRBV7-2; cdr3_nt: TGTGCCAGTCCTACGGGGGAAAACACTGAAGCTTTCTTT; cdr3_aa: CASPTGENTEAFF
j_call: TRBJ1-5; clone_size: .; d_call: TRBD1; v_call: TRBV7-2; cdr3_nt: TGTGCCAGCAGCCCAAAACCCTGGACAGGGATAGGCAATCAGCCCCAGCATTTT; cdr3_aa: CASSPKPWTGIGNQPQHF
j_call: TRBJ1-4; clone_size: .; d_call: .; v_call: TRBV9; cdr3_nt: TGTGCCAGCAGCGTAGATGTGACAGGCAATGAAAAACTGTTTTTT; cdr3_aa: CASSVDVTGNEKLFF
j_call: TRBJ1-3; clone_size: .; d_call: .; v_call: TRBV6-1; cdr3_nt: TGTGCCAGCAGTGAATGTTGTCGGGTTTTGGGAAACACCATATATTTT; cdr3_aa: CASSECCRVLGNTIYF
j_call: TRBJ1-2; clone_size: .; d_call: TRBD1; v_call: TRBV7-9; cdr3_nt: TGTGCCTCGGACAGGGGGGACTATGGCTACACCTTC; cdr3_aa: CASDRGDYGYTF
j_call: TRBJ2-5; clone_size: .; d_call: TRBD1; v_call: TRBV7-2; cdr3_nt: TGTGCCAGCAGCTACCGGGACAGGGACTTCCAAGAGACCCAGTACTTC; cdr3_aa: CASSYRDRDFQETQYF
j_call: TRBJ2-5; clone_size: .; d_call: TRBD2; v_call: TRBV28; cdr3_nt: TGTGCCAGCAGTTCCTCCGGGACTAGCGGGAGAAAGGTAGAGACCCAGTACTTC; cdr3_aa: CASSSSGTSGRKVETQYF
j_call: TRBJ2-7; clone_size: .; d_call: .; v_call: TRBV12-5; cdr3_nt: TGTGCTAGTGGTGCTCCGGAGAGCCCCTCCTACGAGCAGTACTTC; cdr3_aa: CASGAPESPSYEQYF
j_call: TRBJ2-7; clone_size: .; d_call: .; v_call: TRBV28; cdr3_nt: TGTGCCAGCATAGCCCGGACAGTGAGCTCCTACGAGCAGTACTTC; cdr3_aa: CASIARTVSSYEQYF
j_call: TRBJ2-1; clone_size: once; d_call: TRBD2; v_call: TRBV4-1; cdr3_nt: TGCGCCAGCAGCCAAGGTTTACCGGGACTAGCGGGGGGGTCCTACAATGAGCAGTTCTTC; cdr3_aa: CASSQGLPGLAGGSYNEQFF
j_call: TRBJ2-1; clone_size: .; d_call: .; v_call: TRBV29-1; cdr3_nt: TGCAGCGTTGAGAAACCCGGCGGTGAGCAGTTCTTC; cdr3_aa: CSVEKPGGEQFF
j_call: TRBJ2-3; clone_size: .; d_call: TRBD1; v_call: TRBV9; cdr3_nt: TGTGCCAGCAGCGAGCACAGGGGGCGGAAAGATACGCAGTATTTT; cdr3_aa: CASSEHRGRKDTQYF
j_call: TRBJ2-3; clone_size: .; d_call: TRBD1; v_call: TRBV5-6; cdr3_nt: TGTGCCAGCAGCTCCGAGCCCGACAGGGGGGCCCCGGATACGCAGTATTTT; cdr3_aa: CASSSEPDRGAPDTQYF
j_call: TRBJ1-2; clone_size: .; d_call: .; v_call: TRBV9; cdr3_nt: TGTGCCAGCAGTCAGAACGATGGCTACACCTTC; cdr3_aa: CASSQNDGYTF
j_call: TRBJ2-3; clone_size: .; d_call: TRBD2; v_call: TRBV9; cdr3_nt: TGTGCCAGCAGCGTAGCTTCCGGGAGGTACACAGATACGCAGTATTTT; cdr3_aa: CASSVASGRYTDTQYF
j_call: TRBJ2-5; clone_size: .; d_call: .; v_call: TRBV5-1; cdr3_nt: TGCGCCAGCAGGGGGGGTGAGACCCAGTACTTC; cdr3_aa: CASRGGETQYF
j_call: TRBJ1-1; clone_size: .; d_call: .; v_call: TRBV13; cdr3_nt: TGTGCCAGCAGCTTATACGCAGGGGCAGATGACACTGAAGCTTTCTTT; cdr3_aa: CASSLYAGADDTEAFF
j_call: TRBJ1-5; clone_size: .; d_call: .; v_call: TRBV19; cdr3_nt: TGTGCCAGTAGTCTCGAGAGATATCAGCCCCAGCATTTT; cdr3_aa: CASSLERYQPQHF
j_call: TRBJ2-1; clone_size: .; d_call: .; v_call: TRBV29-1; cdr3_nt: TGCAGCGTCCAACAGGGTCGCTCCTACAATGAGCAGTTCTTC; cdr3_aa: CSVQQGRSYNEQFF
j_call: TRBJ2-7; clone_size: .; d_call: TRBD1; v_call: TRBV29-1; cdr3_nt: TGCAGCGTAGACGAGGCAAGGGGACAGGGAGACTACGAGCAGTACTTC; cdr3_aa: CSVDEARGQGDYEQYF
j_call: TRBJ1-4; clone_size: once; d_call: TRBD1; v_call: TRBV5-1; cdr3_nt: TGCGCCAGCAGCCCTCAGGGGGTAGATGAAAAACTGTTTTTT; cdr3_aa: CASSPQGVDEKLFF
j_call: TRBJ2-7; clone_size: .; d_call: TRBD2; v_call: TRBV28; cdr3_nt: TGTGCCAGCAGTTTTTTCAGCGGGAGATCCCCCTACTACGAGCAGTACTTC; cdr3_aa: CASSFFSGRSPYYEQYF
j_call: TRBJ1-5; clone_size: .; d_call: TRBD1; v_call: TRBV25-1; cdr3_nt: TGTGCCAGCAGTGGGGCGGCAGGGGGGTATCAGCCCCAGCATTTT; cdr3_aa: CASSGAAGGYQPQHF
j_call: TRBJ2-1; clone_size: .; d_call: TRBD2; v_call: TRBV7-9; cdr3_nt: TGTGCCAGCCTGACTCGGCTAGCGGCTAACGGGGCGGTCTACAATGAGCAGTTCTTC; cdr3_aa: CASLTRLAANGAVYNEQFF
j_call: TRBJ2-5; clone_size: .; d_call: TRBD2; v_call: TRBV19; cdr3_nt: TGTGCCAGTTCCACCAAGGGACTAACGCAAGAGACCCAGTACTTC; cdr3_aa: CASSTKGLTQETQYF
j_call: TRBJ1-2; clone_size: .; d_call: TRBD1; v_call: TRBV5-6; cdr3_nt: TGTGCCAGCAGCCCGACAGGGGGCTGGCGTGGCTACACCTTC; cdr3_aa: CASSPTGGWRGYTF
j_call: TRBJ2-7; clone_size: .; d_call: .; v_call: TRBV28; cdr3_nt: TGTGCCAGCAGTTCGAACCCCTCCCTAGAGCAGTACTTC; cdr3_aa: CASSSNPSLEQYF
j_call: TRBJ1-5; clone_size: .; d_call: TRBD1; v_call: TRBV7-3; cdr3_nt: TGTGCCAGCAGCTCTCACGGACAGGTCTACAATCAGCCCCAGCATTTT; cdr3_aa: CASSSHGQVYNQPQHF
j_call: TRBJ1-1; clone_size: .; d_call: .; v_call: TRBV30; cdr3_nt: TGTGCCTGGAGTGTACAGGCCCCCTGGGATATGAACACTGAAGCTTTCTTT; cdr3_aa: CAWSVQAPWDMNTEAFF
j_call: TRBJ1-2; clone_size: .; d_call: TRBD1; v_call: TRBV28; cdr3_nt: TGTGCCAGCAGGGGGGGACAGGGGAATGGCTACACCTTC; cdr3_aa: CASRGGQGNGYTF
j_call: TRBJ1-5; clone_size: .; d_call: .; v_call: TRBV6-1; cdr3_nt: TGTGCCAGCAGTGAAAGGGTCCGACAGGTACGTCAGCCCCAGCATTTT; cdr3_aa: CASSERVRQVRQPQHF
j_call: TRBJ1-1; clone_size: .; d_call: TRBD1; v_call: TRBV6-4; cdr3_nt: TGTGCCAGCAGTGATTGCGGGACAGGGGAGATGAACACTGAAGCTTTCTTT; cdr3_aa: CASSDCGTGEMNTEAFF
j_call: TRBJ2-1; clone_size: .; d_call: TRBD2; v_call: TRBV27; cdr3_nt: TGTGCCAGCAGTTTAACACCTAATGGACTAGCGGGGTACAATGAGCAGTTCTTC; cdr3_aa: CASSLTPNGLAGYNEQFF
j_call: TRBJ1-4; clone_size: .; d_call: TRBD1; v_call: TRBV30; cdr3_nt: TGTGCAAGGACAGGGGGGGATGAAAAACTGTTTTTT; cdr3_aa: CARTGGDEKLFF
j_call: TRBJ2-1; clone_size: .; d_call: TRBD2; v_call: TRBV9; cdr3_nt: TGTGCCAGTCAAAGCGGGGGGAGCTCAATGAAGCAGTTCTTC; cdr3_aa: CASQSGGSSMKQFF
j_call: TRBJ2-3; clone_size: .; d_call: .; v_call: TRBV7-9; cdr3_nt: TGTGCCAGCAGCCTGGCTAGCACAGATACGCAGTATTTT; cdr3_aa: CASSLASTDTQYF
j_call: TRBJ1-1; clone_size: few; d_call: .; v_call: TRBV18; cdr3_nt: TGTGCCAGCTCACGGGTGCAGGGGTCGAACACTGAAGCTTTCTTT; cdr3_aa: CASSRVQGSNTEAFF
j_call: TRBJ2-3; clone_size: .; d_call: TRBD2; v_call: TRBV19; cdr3_nt: TGTGCCAGTATAAGTCCCCCTAGCGGGGGGGAGTCTACGCAGTATTTT; cdr3_aa: CASISPPSGGESTQYF
j_call: TRBJ1-6; clone_size: .; d_call: .; v_call: TRBV11-2; cdr3_nt: TGTGCCAGCAGCTTCAGGCAGGGGAGAAATTCACCCCTCCACTTT; cdr3_aa: CASSFRQGRNSPLHF
j_call: TRBJ1-2; clone_size: .; d_call: .; v_call: TRBV5-1; cdr3_nt: TGCGCCAGCAGAACGTTTCAGAGCCGGAGACAGTTCTATGGCTACACCTTC; cdr3_aa: CASRTFQSRRQFYGYTF
j_call: TRBJ2-7; clone_size: .; d_call: .; v_call: TRBV6-5; cdr3_nt: TGTGCCAGCAGTTACGAATTGGGGGGGCAGGTCCACGAGCAGTACTTC; cdr3_aa: CASSYELGGQVHEQYF